The 13 T cell receptor beta chains below were found in one sample sequenced in a study of CD8 T cells in ankylosing spondylitis. MiXCR, applied by TCRdb to the 5' RACE reads, yields one record per CDR3 protein. In the table there are around 100,000 distinct CDR3 sequences, less than 25% of which are singletons. The specimen sequenced was synovial fluid, either unsorted or a sorted T cell fraction (not recorded which). The receptors were sampled from a male donor with ankylosing spondylitis.

This clonotype was detected many times. The chain combines TRBV5-1 with TRBJ1-2; D unclear. The V gene lost 4 bases and the J gene lost 4 bases, with 11 bases spanning the gap. Per germline, CDR1 SGHRS and CDR2 YFSETQ. This CDR3 is 13 amino acids long. The CDR3 nucleotides read TGCGCCAGCAGCCCGGACGGAATCTATGGCTACACCTTC. This gives the protein CASSPDGIYGYTF.

This clonotype was seen at least ten times. The rearrangement joins TRBV4-1 to TRBJ2-1; 10 bases are a match to TRBD1. Trimming took 4 bases from V and 0 from J; bases not matched to a gene: 6. This CDR3 is 17 amino acids long. Germline V gene data show CDR1 as MGHRA and CDR2 as YSYEKL. CDR3 nucleotides: TGCGCCAGCAGCCGGGACAGGGGCCGGAGCTCCTACAATGAGCAGTTCTTC. Its translation: CASSRDRGRSSYNEQFF.

This clonotype was observed at least ten times. V and J are TRBV27 and TRBJ1-4; no clear D gene. Trimming removed 6 bases from V and 1 base from J, with 9 bases in between. CDR3 length: 14 amino acids. Per the germline V gene, CDR1 is MNHEY and CDR2 is SMNVEV (reference sequence). The CDR3 nucleotides are TGTGCCAGCAGGAGAACTGAAACTAATGAAAAACTGTTTTTT. This translates into CASRRTETNEKLFF.

The chain couples TRBV2 to TRBJ2-1, with 9 bases matching TRBD2. The CDR3 is 16 amino acids. With V trimmed by 8 bases and J by 3 bases, 11 bases remained unmatched. CDR1 SNHLY and CDR2 FYNNEI come from the germline V gene. Here the CDR3 DNA reads TGTGCCAGCGGCTACTTAGCGGGAGAAGTCTACAATGAGCAGTTCTTC. This codes for CASGYLAGEVYNEQFF.

The chain uses TRBV6-1 and TRBJ2-7, with unresolved D. V was shortened by 0 bases and J by 10 bases, with 7 bases between the two germline ends. CDR1 is MNHNS, CDR2 SASEGT, per germline. The CDR3 sequence is 11 residues long. As DNA, the CDR3 is TGTGCCAGCAGTGAAGCAAGGGTTCAGTACGTC. Its protein product is CASSEARVQYV.

This clonotype was counted once. This chain connects TRBV4-2 to TRBJ2-1; D uncertain. Germline CDR1 LGHNA, CDR2 YNFKEQ. The V end lost 6 bases, the J end lost 1 base, and 7 bases lay between the germline ends. This CDR3 is built from 13 residues. This CDR3 is CASSRESYNEQFF. As DNA, the CDR3 is TGTGCCAGCAGTCGCGAATCCTACAATGAGCAGTTCTTC.

This clonotype was detected many times. The rearrangement links TRBV2 to TRBJ1-4; possibly TRBD1 for D (6 bases). Trimming removed 3 bases at V and 8 bases at J, with 13 bases between. The CDR3 length is 14 residues. CDR1 is SNHLY and CDR2 is FYNNEI in the germline V gene. Here the CDR3 reads CASSDWQGSEKLFF. DNA for the CDR3: TGTGCCAGCAGTGATTGGCAGGGGAGCGAAAAACTGTTTTTT.

J is TRBJ2-1 and V is TRBV7-2, with unresolved D. V lost 5 bases and J 9 bases, leaving 14 bases between the germline ends. The CDR3 is 13 residues long. Germline lookup yields CDR1 SGHTA and CDR2 FQGNSA. CDR3 protein: CASSLTPTVEQFF. CDR3 nucleotide sequence: TGTGCCAGCAGCCTAACTCCCACGGTTGAGCAGTTCTTC.

V gene TRBV29-1 combines with J gene TRBJ2-1; 9 positions match TRBD2. Germline trimming cut 5 bases from V and 3 bases from J; bases unmatched to any gene: 8. Germline loops: CDR1 SQVTM, CDR2 ANQGSEA. This CDR3 contains 15 residues. CDR3 DNA sequence: TGCAGCGTTCTCCCTAGCGGGACCTACTACAATGAGCAGTTCTTC. Translating gives CSVLPSGTYYNEQFF.

In this sample, this clonotype turned up many times. The chain has TRBV10-2 and TRBJ2-5, with unresolved D. Trimming removed 5 bases from V and 5 bases from J, with 15 bases in between. The CDR3 contains 14 residues. CDR1 is WSHSY, CDR2 SAAADI, per germline. The CDR3: CASSPGFGSETQYF. In DNA, the CDR3 is TGCGCCAGCAGTCCCGGCTTTGGGTCTGAGACCCAGTACTTC.

This clonotype was observed a handful of times. The chain carries TRBV10-1 and TRBJ2-2, with no clear D. Trimming removed 4 bases from V and 2 bases from J, with 8 bases in between. The CDR3 spans 14 residues. Germline V gives CDR1 WNHNN, CDR2 SYGVQD (reference sequence). The CDR3, as DNA: TGCGCCAGCAGTGTAGGCGGTAACACCGGGGAGCTGTTTTTT. Translated, it gives CASSVGGNTGELFF.

A few counts support this clonotype. The chain uses TRBV10-3 and TRBJ2-1; 7 bases line up with TRBD2. The CDR3 spans 15 residues. Per germline, CDR1 ENHRY and CDR2 SYGVKD. Unmatched junction bases numbered 14, after V lost 6 bases and J lost 9 bases. This CDR3 reads CAIRETSKREGEQFF. CDR3 nucleotide sequence: TGTGCCATCAGGGAGACTAGCAAAAGAGAGGGTGAGCAGTTCTTC.

This clonotype was recorded once. The rearrangement links TRBV27 to TRBJ2-3, with a possible D match to TRBD1 (5 bases). Trimming pared 6 bases from V and 6 bases from J, leaving 13 bases between. The germline V gene has CDR1 MNHEY and CDR2 SMNVEV (reference sequence). This CDR3 is 13 amino acids long. The CDR3 DNA sequence: TGTGCCAGCAGGAAAGGTGACAGTGATACGCAGTATTTT. Its translation is CASRKGDSDTQYF.